This TCR beta chain was sequenced for a study of identical twins. In its sample, this clonotype was seen a few times. TCRdb itself ran the 5' RACE reads through MiXCR, one entry per CDR3 protein. The sample lists fewer than 550,000 distinct CDR3 sequences; around an eighth were seen once. V was cut by 7 bases and J by 12 bases, with 22 bases left in between. Germline CDR1 reads SGHRS; CDR2 reads YFSETQ. The CDR3 sequence is 13 residues long. The sample was also linked to a second study, of yellow fever vaccine responses in identical twins. As that study records: As reported, the vaccine T cell response of twins seemed partly convergent and partly personalized.

This TCR derives from a woman aged 18-29 years in good health. V is TRBV5-1 and J is TRBJ2-5; D perhaps matches TRBD1 (5 bases). Input material: CD4+ T cells sorted from blood. The CDR3 DNA sequence: TGCGCCAGCGGAGACCGACGAACAGGTCTAAAGTACTTC. The encoded protein is CASGDRRTGLKYF. Based on the CDR3 plus reference TRBV5-1 and TRBJ2-5, the full variable domain is KAGVTQTPRYLIKTRGQQVTLSCSPISGHRSVSWYQQTPGQGLQFLFEYFSETQRNKGNFPGRFSGRQFSNSRSEMNVSTLELGDSALYLCASGDRRTGLKYFGPGTRLLVL.